One sample yielded the 29 T cell receptor beta chains listed below, sequenced in a study of OX40 agonist ivuxolimab in advanced cancers. Sequencing used immunoSEQ multiplex PCR; TCRdb keeps in-frame clones, though not all of them. Of roughly 20,000 clones listed, about 86% are singletons. Sequencing was performed on CD4+ or CD8+ T cells sorted from blood, taken in a trial of the OX40 agonist ivuxolimab. The receptors come from an adult with an advanced solid tumor such as melanoma, head and neck, liver or kidney cancer.

This clone was picked up one time. The chain joins TRBV6-1 to TRBJ1-2; 11 nucleotides align to TRBD1. Trimming cost V 4 bases and J 3 bases; bases outside gene matches: 4. Germline CDR1 reads MNHNS; CDR2 reads SASEGT. The CDR3 contains 15 residues. The CDR3 DNA is TGTGCCAGCAGTGCCCGGACAGGGGGCGACTATGGCTACACCTTC. Amino acid sequence: CASSARTGGDYGYTF.

The table lists this clone with a count of one. V gene TRBV7-8 combines with J gene TRBJ2-4, with a possible D match to TRBD1 (7 bases). The germline CDR1 and CDR2 sequences are SGHVS and FQNEAQ. This CDR3 contains 18 residues. Deletions cut 1 base from V and 0 bases from J, with 16 bases between. In DNA, the CDR3 is TGTGCCAGCAGCTTAGATTTAACAGGGGACTTAGCCAAAAACATTCAGTACTTC. Translating it yields CASSLDLTGDLAKNIQYF.

The chain combines TRBV7-9 with TRBJ2-7; D possibly corresponds to TRBD1 (6 bases). Per germline, CDR1 SEHNR and CDR2 FQNEAQ (reference sequence). The CDR3 runs 12 residues. The V end was cut by 4 bases, the J end by 6 bases, with 10 bases between. The CDR3 DNA reads as TGTGCCAGCAGCTACAGGGTTGGCGAGCAGTACTTC. Translating it yields CASSYRVGEQYF.

The chain carries TRBV7-9 and TRBJ2-7; a possible D gene is TRBD1 (6 bases). Trimming shortened V by 1 base and J by 7 bases, and 11 bases separated the two germline ends. The CDR3 totals 13 residues. Germline CDR1 and CDR2: SEHNR and FQNEAQ (reference sequence). The CDR3: CASSLGTDREQYF. The CDR3 coding sequence is TGTGCCAGCAGCTTAGGGACAGACCGGGAGCAGTACTTC.

The chain couples TRBV4-1 to TRBJ2-3; D unclear. The V and J ends lost 3 bases and 5 bases respectively, with 15 bases between them. This CDR3 region has 15 residues. CDR1 and CDR2 from the germline V gene are MGHRA and YSYEKL. As DNA, the CDR3 is TGCGCCAGCAGCCAGACCCCCGTGAGTCGAGATACGCAGTATTTT. Its translation: CASSQTPVSRDTQYF.

The rearrangement links TRBV19 to TRBJ1-5; TRBD1 aligns across 7 bases. This CDR3 contains 15 residues. Trimming removed 6 bases from V and 0 bases from J; junction bases left unmatched: 5. Germline V gives CDR1 LNHDA, CDR2 SQIVND (reference sequence). CDR3 in DNA: TGTGCCAGTAGACAGGGACAGACTAGCAATCAGCCCCAGCATTTT. This codes for CASRQGQTSNQPQHF.

This sequence joins TRBV28 and TRBJ2-1; TRBD2 agrees at 9 bases. The CDR3 contains 15 residues. With 5 bases clipped from V and 4 bases from J, the junction kept 6 bases outside the gene matches. Germline V gives CDR1 MDHEN, CDR2 SYDVKM. As DNA, the CDR3 is TGTGCCAGCAGTCTCCCCGCGGGGGGGTACAATGAGCAGTTCTTC. Translating gives CASSLPAGGYNEQFF.

The gene calls are TRBV7-2 and TRBJ1-1, with D unclear. V was clipped by 4 bases and J by 8 bases, with 20 bases between them. CDR1 and CDR2 from the germline V gene are SGHTA and FQGNSA. This CDR3 has 15 residues. The CDR3 region is CASSSIMPSGPEAFF. DNA of the CDR3: TGTGCCAGCAGCTCCATTATGCCCTCCGGGCCAGAAGCTTTCTTT. Full variable domain (outside the CDR3, taken from reference TRBV7-2 and TRBJ1-1): GAGVSQSPSNKVTEKGKDVELRCDPISGHTALYWYRQSLGQGLEFLIYFQGNSAPDKSGLPSDRFSAERTGGSVSTLTIQRTQQEDSAVYLCASSSIMPSGPEAFFGQGTRLTVV.

The chain carries TRBV6-1 and TRBJ1-6, with D unclear. This CDR3 contains 13 residues. Germline-derived CDR1 and CDR2 are MNHNS and SASEGT. The ends were cut back, 3 bases at V and 7 bases at J, with 7 bases in the middle. CDR3 protein: CASSDESNSPLHF. The CDR3 region has the DNA TGTGCCAGCAGTGACGAGTCAAATTCACCCCTCCACTTT.

The table lists this clone with a count of one. This chain links TRBV6-6 with TRBJ2-5; the D gene is possibly TRBD2 (6 bases). The CDR3 is 15 amino acids. Germline V CDR1 and CDR2: MNHNY, SVGAGI (reference sequence). V gave up 6 bases and J gave up 2 bases, with 16 bases separating them. CDR3 residues: CASRPRGTLQETQYF. In nucleotides, the CDR3 is TGTGCCAGCAGGCCCCGGGGGACTCTACAAGAGACCCAGTACTTC.

The J gene is TRBJ1-5, the V gene TRBV19; the D gene is possibly TRBD1 (5 bases). CDR3 length: 14 residues. Trimming stripped 7 bases from V and 4 bases from J, with 14 bases between. Germline assignment: CDR1 LNHDA and CDR2 SQIVND (reference sequence). The CDR3 is CASTGGGSNQPQHF. CDR3 DNA: TGTGCCAGTACGGGGGGAGGGTCTAATCAGCCCCAGCATTTT.

This sequence joins TRBV27 and TRBJ1-6; TRBD1 might be the D (6 bases). CDR1 and CDR2 (germline): MNHEY, SMNVEV (reference sequence). The CDR3 is 14 residues long. The V end lost 6 bases, the J end lost 8 bases, and 14 bases lay between the germline ends. CDR3: CASSPRDNYSPLHF. CDR3 nucleotides: TGTGCCAGCAGCCCCCGGGACAACTATTCACCCCTCCACTTT.

The chain is built from TRBV18 and TRBJ2-7; possibly TRBD1 for D (5 bases). The V and J ends lost 1 base and 5 bases respectively, with 6 bases between them. CDR1 and CDR2 (germline): KGHSH, LQKENI. The CDR3 extends over 12 amino acids. This chain's CDR3 is CASSPQQDEQYF. The DNA of the CDR3 is TGTGCCAGCTCACCACAACAGGACGAGCAGTACTTC.

This chain uses TRBV28 with TRBJ2-5, with TRBD1 matching 10 bases. The DNA end favors TRBJ2-7, so the J call may be wrong. Germline-derived CDR1 and CDR2 are MDHEN and SYDVKM. The CDR3 has 15 residues. DNA of the CDR3: TGTGCCAGCAGTTCTGTCGGGGACAGGGGTTACGAGCAGTACTTC. Amino acid sequence: CASSSVGDRGYEQYF.

The V gene is TRBV6-6, the J gene TRBJ1-3; D gene unclear. Germline CDR1 reads MNHNY; CDR2 reads SVGAGI (reference sequence). The CDR3 spans 14 residues. V was pared by 11 bases and J by 0 bases, with 14 bases between. The CDR3 region is CAAYNSYSGNTIYF. DNA of the CDR3: TGTGCCGCATACAACAGCTACTCTGGAAACACCATATATTTT.

J is TRBJ2-4 and V is TRBV9; the D gene is possibly TRBD2 (5 bases). The CDR3 sequence is 15 residues long. The germline V gene has CDR1 SGDLS and CDR2 YYNGEE. The V gene lost 4 bases and the J gene lost 0 bases, with 11 bases spanning the gap. The CDR3 coding sequence is TGTGCCAGCAGCTTAAGCGGTTTAGCCAAAAACATTCAGTACTTC. Translation gives CASSLSGLAKNIQYF.

This chain joins TRBV6-5 and TRBJ2-7; D ambiguous. There are 14 residues in the CDR3. Germline-derived CDR1 and CDR2 are MNHEY and SVGAGI. V was pared by 10 bases and J by 2 bases, with 18 bases between. For the CDR3, the DNA is TGTGCCACGTCCCCGACGAGATACGCCTACGAGCAGTACTTC. Its translation: CATSPTRYAYEQYF.

The gene calls are TRBV10-2 and TRBJ1-1; no definite D call. Trimming left V 4 bases short and J 1 base short, with 4 bases between. This CDR3 has 12 residues. Germline loops: CDR1 WSHSY, CDR2 SAAADI. CDR3 nucleotide sequence: TGCGCCAGCAGTGCCGGGAACACTGAAGCTTTCTTT. Its protein is CASSAGNTEAFF.

The chain recombines TRBV27 with TRBJ2-3, with D possibly matching TRBD2 (6 bases). This CDR3 region has 15 residues. Trimming took 3 bases from V and 5 from J, leaving 15 bases between them. Germline V gene lookup returns CDR1 MNHEY and CDR2 SMNVEV (reference sequence). The CDR3 loop reads CASSFLREEKDTQYF. In DNA, the CDR3 is TGTGCCAGCAGTTTTCTCAGGGAGGAGAAAGATACGCAGTATTTT.

The V and J genes are TRBV6-1 and TRBJ2-3; D not resolved. CDR3 length: 14 amino acids. CDR1 MNHNS and CDR2 SASEGT come from the germline V gene. V lost 10 bases to trimming and J lost 2 bases, with 16 bases between them. The CDR3: CATIPRRFTDTQYF. The CDR3 coding sequence is TGTGCCACCATTCCACGTCGGTTCACAGATACGCAGTATTTT.

This clone came up a few times. The chain couples TRBV5-1 to TRBJ2-1; 7 bases match TRBD1. The CDR3 has 14 residues. Germline V gene sequence: CDR1 SGHRS, CDR2 YFSETQ. After removal of 4 bases from V and 5 bases from J, the junction contained 6 bases not matched to a gene. Here the CDR3 reads CASSQGQRNNEQFF. Here the CDR3 DNA reads TGCGCCAGCAGCCAGGGACAGAGAAACAATGAGCAGTTCTTC.

The rearrangement links TRBV28 to TRBJ1-2; D is unresolved. The CDR3 runs 12 residues. V lost 1 base and J lost 8, with 8 bases in between. Germline lookup yields CDR1 MDHEN and CDR2 SYDVKM. CDR3 residues: CASSLSSWGYTF. CDR3 coding DNA: TGTGCCAGCAGTTTATCGTCGTGGGGCTACACCTTC.

The sample holds a few counts of this clone. The rearrangement uses TRBV28 and TRBJ2-1; maybe TRBD2 (5 bases). CDR3 length: 15 residues. V was trimmed by 3 bases and J by 8 bases, leaving 17 bases between them. Germline V gene sequence: CDR1 MDHEN, CDR2 SYDVKM. CDR3 region: CASSFDQPEVDEQFF. Here the CDR3 DNA reads TGTGCCAGCAGTTTCGATCAGCCGGAGGTCGATGAGCAGTTCTTC. Together with reference TRBV28 and TRBJ2-1, the CDR3 gives the full variable domain: DVKVTQSSRYLVKRTGEKVFLECVQDMDHENMFWYRQDPGLGLRLIYFSYDVKMKEKGDIPEGYSVSREKKERFSLILESASTNQTSMYLCASSFDQPEVDEQFFGPGTRLTVL.

J is TRBJ1-5 and V is TRBV6-1; TRBD1 aligns across 7 bases. Unmatched junction bases numbered 9, after V lost 10 bases and J lost 6 bases. The CDR3 is 13 amino acids. Germline lookup yields CDR1 MNHNS and CDR2 SASEGT. CDR3 nucleotides: TGTGCCACATTTGACAGGGTTGGTCAGCCCCAGCATTTT. The encoded protein is CATFDRVGQPQHF.

The chain joins TRBV28 to TRBJ1-1; D gene ambiguous. Between the trimmed V and J ends, which lost 6 bases and 2 bases, there was a span of 13 bases. CDR1 MDHEN and CDR2 SYDVKM come from the germline V gene. The CDR3 has 14 residues. This CDR3 reads CASSSPDPNTEAFF. CDR3 sequence (DNA): TGTGCCAGCAGCTCCCCGGATCCCAACACTGAAGCTTTCTTT.

The V gene is TRBV2, the J gene TRBJ1-6; D gene unclear. CDR3 size: 14 residues. Germline loops: CDR1 SNHLY, CDR2 FYNNEI. The V and J ends lost 7 bases and 7 bases respectively, with 14 bases between them. CDR3 sequence (DNA): TGTGCCAGCACCGATGCGGGCTCCAATTCACCCCTCCACTTT. Amino acids: CASTDAGSNSPLHF.

The J gene is TRBJ2-1, the V gene TRBV11-2; the D is unclear. The CDR3 is 14 residues long. The V gene's germline CDR1 is SGHAT and CDR2 FQNNGV. Between the trimmed V and J ends, which lost 5 bases and 12 bases, there was a span of 20 bases. CDR3 in amino acids: CASSPTTSKGGQFF. The DNA for the CDR3 is TGTGCCAGCAGCCCTACTACTTCCAAGGGCGGGCAGTTCTTC.

V and J are TRBV28 and TRBJ1-4, with D possibly being TRBD1 (5 bases). V lost 6 bases, J lost 0 bases, and 17 bases lay in between. Per germline, CDR1 MDHEN and CDR2 SYDVKM. The CDR3 runs 17 residues. CDR3 sequence reads: CASSIILGAPTNEKLFF. CDR3 nucleotide sequence: TGTGCCAGCAGCATCATACTAGGGGCCCCAACTAATGAAAAACTGTTTTTT.

This clone was observed a handful of times. J is TRBJ2-7 and V is TRBV2; D may correspond to TRBD1 or TRBD2 (5 bases each). The ends were cut back, 5 bases at V and 6 bases at J, with 11 bases in the middle. The CDR3 totals 12 residues. Germline V CDR1 and CDR2: SNHLY, FYNNEI. CDR3 DNA sequence: TGTGCCAGCAGTAGGGACGTTTTCGAGCAGTACTTC. Amino acids: CASSRDVFEQYF.